The sequence of this T cell receptor (beta chain) was determined in a study of CD8 T cells in Susac syndrome. Whole-study results and caveats: That the number of individuals in its TCR sequencing and HLA analysis was relatively small was acknowledged by the study.

In this sample, this clonotype turned up a few times. The antigen is undetermined. Reverse transcription used roughly 0.45 to 1 ug RNA and random hexamers. In TCRdb, the immunoSEQ multiplex PCR reads were re-called with MiXCR into one record per CDR3 protein. The data contain 110,000 or so distinct CDR3 sequences, 80% to 95% of them singletons. V lost 6 bases and J lost 2, with 8 bases in between. CDR1 is MNHNS, CDR2 SASEGT, per germline. This CDR3 is built from 13 residues. The genes are TRBV6-1 and TRBJ2-1; tentatively, D is TRBD1 (5 bases). The sequence was collected from a human donor in good health. The sequenced sample consisted of CD8+ T cells from PBMCs. This CDR3 reads CASRGDTYNEQFF. The CDR3 DNA reads as TGTGCCAGCAGAGGGGATACCTACAATGAGCAGTTCTTC.